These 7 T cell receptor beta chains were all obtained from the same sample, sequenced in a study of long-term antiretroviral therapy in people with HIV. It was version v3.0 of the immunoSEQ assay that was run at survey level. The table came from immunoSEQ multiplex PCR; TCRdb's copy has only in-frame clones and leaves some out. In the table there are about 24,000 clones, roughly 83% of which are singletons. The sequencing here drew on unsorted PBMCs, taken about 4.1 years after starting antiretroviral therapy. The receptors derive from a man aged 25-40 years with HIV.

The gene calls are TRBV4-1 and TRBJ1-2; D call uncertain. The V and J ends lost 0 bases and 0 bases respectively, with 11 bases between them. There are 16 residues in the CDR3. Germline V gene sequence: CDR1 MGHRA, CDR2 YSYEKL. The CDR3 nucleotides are TGCGCCAGCAGCCAAGACTGGCCGAACACTAACTATGGCTACACCTTC. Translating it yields CASSQDWPNTNYGYTF.

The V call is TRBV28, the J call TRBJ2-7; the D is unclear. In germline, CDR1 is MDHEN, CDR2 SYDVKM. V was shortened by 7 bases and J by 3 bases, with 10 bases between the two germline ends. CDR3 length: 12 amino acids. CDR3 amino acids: CASTANSYEQYF. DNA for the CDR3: TGTGCCAGCACCGCAAACAGCTACGAGCAGTACTTC.

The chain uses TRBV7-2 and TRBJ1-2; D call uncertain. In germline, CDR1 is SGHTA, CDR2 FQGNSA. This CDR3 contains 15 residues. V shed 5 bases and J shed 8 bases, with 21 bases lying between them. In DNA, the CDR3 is TGTGCCAGCAGCCCAGAAACTTTGGGGTCTAGGGGCTACACCTTC. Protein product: CASSPETLGSRGYTF.

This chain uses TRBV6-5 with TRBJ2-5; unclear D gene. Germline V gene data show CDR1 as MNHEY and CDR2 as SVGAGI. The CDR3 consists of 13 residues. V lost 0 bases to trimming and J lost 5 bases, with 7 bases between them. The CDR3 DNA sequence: TGTGCCAGCAGTTACTCAGGTTGGGAGACCCAGTACTTC. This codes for CASSYSGWETQYF.

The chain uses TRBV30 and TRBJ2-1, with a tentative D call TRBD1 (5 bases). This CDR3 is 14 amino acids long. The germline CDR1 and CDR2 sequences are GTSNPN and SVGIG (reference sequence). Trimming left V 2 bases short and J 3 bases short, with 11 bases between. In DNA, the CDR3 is TGTGCCTGGAGTCCCGGACATAACTACAATGAGCAGTTCTTC. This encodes CAWSPGHNYNEQFF.

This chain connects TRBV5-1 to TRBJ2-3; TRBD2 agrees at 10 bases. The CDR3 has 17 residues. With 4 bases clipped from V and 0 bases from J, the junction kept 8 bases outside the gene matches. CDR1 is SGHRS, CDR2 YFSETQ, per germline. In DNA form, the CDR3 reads TGCGCCAGCAGCCAACTAGCGGGAATATCTAGCACAGATACGCAGTATTTT. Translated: CASSQLAGISSTDTQYF. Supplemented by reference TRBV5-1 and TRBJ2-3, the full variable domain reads KAGVTQTPRYLIKTRGQQVTLSCSPISGHRSVSWYQQTPGQGLQFLFEYFSETQRNKGNFPGRFSGRQFSNSRSEMNVSTLELGDSALYLCASSQLAGISSTDTQYFGPGTRLTVL.

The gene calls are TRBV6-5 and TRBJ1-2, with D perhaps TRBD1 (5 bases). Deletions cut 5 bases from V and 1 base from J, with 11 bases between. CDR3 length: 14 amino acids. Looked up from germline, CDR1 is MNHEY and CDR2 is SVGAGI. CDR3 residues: CASSPDSFNYGYTF. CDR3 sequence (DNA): TGTGCCAGCAGTCCCGACAGCTTTAACTATGGCTACACCTTC.